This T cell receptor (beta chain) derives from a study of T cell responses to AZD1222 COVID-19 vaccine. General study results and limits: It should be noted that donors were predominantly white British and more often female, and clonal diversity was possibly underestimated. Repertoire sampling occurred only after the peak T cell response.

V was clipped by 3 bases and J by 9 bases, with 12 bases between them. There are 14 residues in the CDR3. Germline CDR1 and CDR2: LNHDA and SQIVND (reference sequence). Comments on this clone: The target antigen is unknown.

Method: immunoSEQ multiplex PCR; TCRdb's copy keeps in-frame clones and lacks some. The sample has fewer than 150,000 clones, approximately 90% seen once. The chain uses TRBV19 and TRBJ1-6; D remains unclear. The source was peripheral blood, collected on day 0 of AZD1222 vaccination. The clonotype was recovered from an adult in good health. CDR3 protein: CASSMGQEGSPLHF. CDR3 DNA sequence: TGTGCCAGTAGTATGGGTCAGGAGGGTTCACCCCTCCACTTT.